This T cell receptor (beta chain) was identified in a study of regulatory T cells in long-lasting Graves disease. Specified time point: newly diagnosed GD, antithyroid drugs for less than 3 months. Researchers made the TCR library from RNA that was extracted from PBMCs. Construction of the TCR beta libraries employed iRepertoire HTBI primers in conjunction with Arm-PCR of CDR3 regions. TCRdb processed the multiplex PCR reads anew with MiXCR; each CDR3 protein has one entry. The sample consists of hundreds of thousands of distinct CDR3 sequences, roughly a sixth of them appearing once. CDR1 and CDR2 from the germline V gene are SGHRS and YFSETQ. The CDR3 extends over 15 amino acids. The V gene lost 4 bases and the J gene lost 4 bases, with 17 bases spanning the gap. This clonotype was counted between two and nine times. The same specimen was also included in a second study, on T cells in Graves' hyperthyroidism and ophthalmopathy.

The TCR comes from a man aged 35-49 years with Graves disease. The J gene is TRBJ2-5, the V gene TRBV5-1, with D possibly being TRBD1 or TRBD2 (7 bases each). The sequencing here drew on peripheral blood mononuclear cells (PBMCs), taken at new diagnosis, from a patient treated with antithyroid drugs. CDR3 nucleotide sequence: TGCGCCAGCAGCCCGGGGGCCAGGGGGGGAGAGACCCAGTACTTC. Its translation: CASSPGARGGETQYF.